This TCR beta chain emerged from a study of blood T cell repertoires in COVID-19. Turning to the study itself: From T cells, B-cell-depleted T cells, or PBMCs came the material, which was cDNA or gDNA.

Assignment of participants to cohorts was predicated upon participant-reported clinical history. The CDR3 loop spans 15 amino acids. The ends lost 6 bases at V and 5 bases at J; junction bases unmatched: 10. Looked up from germline, CDR1 is MNHEY and CDR2 is SVGAGI. This clone has more than one count but fewer than ten. The data were produced by immunoSEQ multiplex PCR, yet TCRdb's version contains in-frame clones alone and is incomplete. Of 150,000 to 200,000 clones listed, 80% are singletons. This chain joins TRBV6-5 and TRBJ2-5; 9 nucleotides match TRBD2. The source material was PBMCs or T cells enriched from blood (not recorded which). This receptor was obtained from a woman aged 55-70 years who had recovered from COVID-19. The CDR3 nucleotides are TGTGCCAGCAGGTTATCTAGCGGGGATCGGGAGACCCAGTACTTC. This gives the protein CASRLSSGDRETQYF.